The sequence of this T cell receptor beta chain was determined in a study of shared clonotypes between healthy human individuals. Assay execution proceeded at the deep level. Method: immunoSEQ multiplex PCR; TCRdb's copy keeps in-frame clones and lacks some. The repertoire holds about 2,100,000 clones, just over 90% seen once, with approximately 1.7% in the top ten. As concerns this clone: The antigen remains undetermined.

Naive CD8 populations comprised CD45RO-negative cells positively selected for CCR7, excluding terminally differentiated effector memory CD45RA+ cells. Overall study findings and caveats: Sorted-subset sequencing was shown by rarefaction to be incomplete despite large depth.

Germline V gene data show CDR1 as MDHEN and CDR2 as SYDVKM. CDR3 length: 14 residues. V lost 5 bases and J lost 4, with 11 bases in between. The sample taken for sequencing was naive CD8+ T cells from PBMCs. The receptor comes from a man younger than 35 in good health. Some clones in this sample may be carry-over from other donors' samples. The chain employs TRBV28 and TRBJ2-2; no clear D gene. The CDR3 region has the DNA TGTGCCAGCAGTAACGGGCAACGCACCGGGGAGCTGTTTTTT. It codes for CASSNGQRTGELFF.